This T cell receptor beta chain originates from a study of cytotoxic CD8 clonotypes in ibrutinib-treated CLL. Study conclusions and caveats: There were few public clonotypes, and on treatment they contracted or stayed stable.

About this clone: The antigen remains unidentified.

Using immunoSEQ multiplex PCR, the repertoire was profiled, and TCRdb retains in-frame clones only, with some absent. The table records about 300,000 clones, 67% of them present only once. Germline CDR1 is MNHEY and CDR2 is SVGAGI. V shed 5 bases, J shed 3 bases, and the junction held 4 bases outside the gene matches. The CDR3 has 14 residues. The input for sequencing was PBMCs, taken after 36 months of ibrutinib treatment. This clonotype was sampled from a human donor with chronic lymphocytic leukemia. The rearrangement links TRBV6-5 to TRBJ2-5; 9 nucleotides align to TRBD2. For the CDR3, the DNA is TGTGCCAGCAGTGCCCGACTAGCGGAAGAGACCCAGTACTTC. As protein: CASSARLAEETQYF.